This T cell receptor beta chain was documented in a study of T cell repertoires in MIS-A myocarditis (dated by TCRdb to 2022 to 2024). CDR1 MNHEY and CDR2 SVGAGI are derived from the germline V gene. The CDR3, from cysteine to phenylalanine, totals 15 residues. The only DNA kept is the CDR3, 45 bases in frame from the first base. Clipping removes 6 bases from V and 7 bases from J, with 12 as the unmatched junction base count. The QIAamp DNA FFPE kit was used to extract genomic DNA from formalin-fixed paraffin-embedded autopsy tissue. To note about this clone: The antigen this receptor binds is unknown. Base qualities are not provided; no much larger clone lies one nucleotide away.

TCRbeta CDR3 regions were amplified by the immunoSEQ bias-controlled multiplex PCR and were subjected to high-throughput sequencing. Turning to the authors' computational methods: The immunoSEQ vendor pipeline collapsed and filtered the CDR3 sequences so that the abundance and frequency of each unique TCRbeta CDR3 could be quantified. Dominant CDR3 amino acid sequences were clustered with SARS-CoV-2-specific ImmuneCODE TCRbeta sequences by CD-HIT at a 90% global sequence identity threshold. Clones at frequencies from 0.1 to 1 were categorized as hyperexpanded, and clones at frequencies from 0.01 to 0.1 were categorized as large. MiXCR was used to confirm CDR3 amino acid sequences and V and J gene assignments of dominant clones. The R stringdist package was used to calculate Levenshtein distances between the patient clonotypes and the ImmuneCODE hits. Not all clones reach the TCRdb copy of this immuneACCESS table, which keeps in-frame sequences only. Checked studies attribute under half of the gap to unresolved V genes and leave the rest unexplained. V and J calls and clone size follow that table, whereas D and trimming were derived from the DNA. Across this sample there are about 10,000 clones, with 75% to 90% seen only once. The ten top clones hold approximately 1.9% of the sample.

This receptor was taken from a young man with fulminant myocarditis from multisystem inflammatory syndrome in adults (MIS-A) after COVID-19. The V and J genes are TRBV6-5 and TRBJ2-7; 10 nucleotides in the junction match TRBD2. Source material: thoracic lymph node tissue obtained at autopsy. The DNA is TGTGCCAGCAGATACGGGACTAGCGAATCGGGGGAGCAGTACTTC. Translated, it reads CASRYGTSESGEQYF.